These 13 T cell receptor beta chains share one sample of origin, sequenced in a study of T cell responses to AZD1222 COVID-19 vaccine. Data came from immunoSEQ multiplex PCR; TCRdb stores just in-frame clones and leaves some out. This repertoire shows tens of thousands of clones, 85% to 90% found once; its top ten account for approximately 8.6%. Here the sequenced sample was peripheral blood, taken 28 days after the second AZD1222 dose. These TCRs come from an adult who received the AZD1222 COVID-19 vaccine.

This rearrangement joins TRBV3-1 (or the pseudogene TRBV3-2) to TRBJ2-1; D remains ambiguous. Per the germline V gene, CDR1 is LGHDT and CDR2 is YNNKEL (reference sequence). Trimming pared 6 bases from V and 2 bases from J, leaving 14 bases between. This CDR3 is 15 amino acids long. As DNA, the CDR3 is TGTGCCAGCAGTCTCCGGGCCTCTCCCTACAATGAGCAGTTCTTC. Its protein product is CASSLRASPYNEQFF.

This clone was seen a single time. The chain combines TRBV11-2 with TRBJ2-2; no clear D. The germline gives CDR1 SGHAT, CDR2 FQNNGV. Trimming removed 4 bases at V and 6 bases at J, with 15 bases between. The CDR3 contains 15 residues. The CDR3 coding sequence is TGTGCCAGCAGCTCACGCCGTATACTACCCGGGGAGCTGTTTTTT. It yields the protein CASSSRRILPGELFF. The full variable domain, completed using reference TRBV11-2 and TRBJ2-2, is EAGVAQSPRYKIIEKRQSVAFWCNPISGHATLYWYQQILGQGPKLLIQFQNNGVVDDSQLPKDRFSAERLKGVDSTLKIQPAKLEDSAVYLCASSSRRILPGELFFGEGSRLTVL.

The CDR3 DNA is TGTGCCAGCAGCCTCCAGGGGGGAAGCAATCAGCCCCAGCATTTT. This codes for CASSLQGGSNQPQHF. The chain employs TRBV11-2 and TRBJ1-5; 7 nucleotides match TRBD1. The CDR3 runs 15 residues. Germline assignment: CDR1 SGHAT and CDR2 FQNNGV. Unmatched junction bases numbered 5, after V lost 5 bases and J lost 1 base.

The chain employs TRBV6-5 and TRBJ1-1; D is undetermined. Deletions cut 2 bases from V and 4 bases from J, with 11 bases between. Germline CDR1 MNHEY, CDR2 SVGAGI. The CDR3 consists of 14 residues. As DNA, the CDR3 is TGTGCCAGCAGTTACCAGTCGGGTTTCACTGAAGCTTTCTTT. It codes for CASSYQSGFTEAFF.

This clone is a singleton in its sample. The chain uses TRBV5-8 and TRBJ1-6; no firm D call. CDR1 is SGHTS, CDR2 YDEGEE, per germline. With 4 bases removed from V and 7 bases from J, the gap between germline ends came to 12 bases. CDR3 length: 14 amino acids. In nucleotides, the CDR3 is TGTGCCAGCAGCCGGGCCCCCTGGAATTCACCCCTCCACTTT. Protein sequence: CASSRAPWNSPLHF.

J is TRBJ2-5 and V is TRBV3-1 (or the pseudogene TRBV3-2); 7 bases fit TRBD2. V lost 0 bases, J lost 2 bases, and 3 bases stayed unmatched. Per the germline V gene, CDR1 is LGHDT and CDR2 is YNNKEL (reference sequence). This CDR3 has 15 amino acids. The chain's CDR3 is CASSQDWRGQETQYF. CDR3 nucleotide sequence: TGTGCCAGCAGCCAAGATTGGCGGGGGCAAGAGACCCAGTACTTC.

This chain connects TRBV18 to TRBJ2-3; D not resolved. The germline V and J ends were trimmed by 3 bases and 2 bases, with 6 bases remaining between them. CDR3 length: 13 amino acids. Germline V gene data show CDR1 as KGHSH and CDR2 as LQKENI. The CDR3 is CASSPLTTDTQYF. In DNA form, the CDR3 reads TGTGCCAGCTCACCTCTAACCACAGATACGCAGTATTTT.

This clone was seen once. V and J are TRBV6-5 and TRBJ1-1; D might be TRBD1 (6 bases). The CDR3 length is 14 residues. V was cut by 3 bases and J by 1 base, with 9 bases left in between. The germline V gene encodes CDR1 MNHEY and CDR2 SVGAGI. DNA for the CDR3: TGTGCCAGCAGTTATCCGGGACAGAACACTGAAGCTTTCTTT. Its translation is CASSYPGQNTEAFF.

On this clone: Other nucleotide sequences in the sample specify the same CDR3. V gene TRBV9 combines with J gene TRBJ2-5; tentative D call: TRBD2 (6 bases). CDR1 is SGDLS and CDR2 is YYNGEE in the germline V gene. The CDR3 sequence is 12 residues long. V was pared by 2 bases and J by 5 bases, with 7 bases between. The CDR3 DNA follows: TGTGCCAGCAGCGTTGGGGGGGAGACCCAGTACTTC. Its protein product is CASSVGGETQYF. Looking up the rest from reference TRBV9 and TRBJ2-5 gives the full variable domain: DSGVTQTPKHLITATGQRVTLRCSPRSGDLSVYWYQQSLDQGLQFLIQYYNGEERAKGNILERFSAQQFPDLHSELNLSSLELGDSALYFCASSVGGETQYFGPGTRLLVL.

The rearrangement uses TRBV11-3 and TRBJ2-1; 9 nucleotides match TRBD2. With 1 base clipped from V and 4 bases from J, the junction kept 5 bases outside the gene matches. Per the germline V gene, CDR1 is SGHNT and CDR2 is YENEEA. The CDR3 length is 16 residues. Here the CDR3 reads CASSLVLAGLYNEQFF. The DNA of the CDR3 is TGTGCCAGCAGCTTAGTGCTAGCGGGACTTTACAATGAGCAGTTCTTC.

The rearrangement joins TRBV30 to TRBJ2-5, with 9 bases that match TRBD1. CDR3 length: 15 amino acids. CDR1 is GTSNPN, CDR2 SVGIG, per germline (reference sequence). V was clipped by 0 bases and J by 3 bases; unmatched bases: 5. CDR3: CAWSVRRDREETQYF. The CDR3, as DNA: TGTGCCTGGAGTGTACGTCGGGACAGGGAAGAGACCCAGTACTTC.

The genes are TRBV6-5 and TRBJ2-3; the D is unclear. CDR1 is MNHEY, CDR2 SVGAGI, per germline. The germline V and J ends were trimmed by 7 bases and 2 bases, with 7 bases remaining between them. This CDR3 contains 12 residues. The CDR3 loop is CASMADTDTQYF. For the CDR3, the DNA is TGTGCCAGCATGGCCGACACAGATACGCAGTATTTT.

J is TRBJ1-2 and V is TRBV29-1; D remains ambiguous. The CDR3 is 13 residues long. The germline V gene has CDR1 SQVTM and CDR2 ANQGSEA. The germline V and J ends were trimmed by 6 bases and 3 bases, with 14 bases remaining between them. CDR3 sequence reads: CSVRREGDYGYTF. CDR3 DNA: TGCAGCGTCCGGCGGGAAGGCGACTATGGCTACACCTTC.